A selection of T cell receptor beta chains follows, all from one sample in a study of shared clonotypes between healthy human individuals. The data were produced by immunoSEQ multiplex PCR, yet TCRdb's version contains in-frame clones alone and is incomplete. The sample lists a few million clones, around 95% occurring once. Sequencing used naive CD4+ T cells sorted from blood. All receptors derive from a man aged 18 to 35 in good health. CDR3s include the opening cysteine and the closing phenylalanine or tryptophan. D genes are given only for firm matches. Not all rows give a size; the values are once, few, many and, for expanded clones, a class.

j_gene | d_gene | abundance | v_gene | CDR3nt | CDR3aa
TRBJ2-5 | - | - | TRBV7-9 | TGTGCCAGCAGCCTACTTGGGGGAGAGACCCAGTACTTC | CASSLLGGETQYF
TRBJ1-1 | - | - | TRBV5-1 | TGCGCCAGCAGCTTGGGGCCCGGGTATAGTGAAGCTTTCTTT | CASSLGPGYSEAFF
TRBJ2-1 | - | - | TRBV11-1 | TGTGCCAGCAGCTTCAAGTGGGGGGGCACAAGTGAGCAGTTCTTC | CASSFKWGGTSEQFF
TRBJ2-7 | TRBD1 | - | TRBV10-3 | TGTGCCATCAGTGGGAGCAGGGGGTACGAGCAGTACTTC | CAISGSRGYEQYF
TRBJ1-1 | TRBD1 | - | TRBV18 | TGTGCCAGCTCACCAGAACAGGGGGTCACTGAAGCTTTCTTT | CASSPEQGVTEAFF
TRBJ2-1 | - | - | TRBV4-3 | TGCGCCAGCAGCCAAGTGGGTGGGGCTGAGCAGTTCTTC | CASSQVGGAEQFF
TRBJ1-4 | TRBD1 | - | TRBV4-1 | TGCGCCAGCACCCAGGGGGGAGCGGAGGAAAAACTGTTTTTT | CASTQGGAEEKLFF
TRBJ2-7 | TRBD1 | - | TRBV19 | TGTGCCAGTAGTAAGGGACCTCCGGGACAGGGACTCTACGAGCAGTACTTC | CASSKGPPGQGLYEQYF
TRBJ2-7 | - | - | TRBV7-6 | TGTGCCAGCAGCTTAGAAATCGGGGTGAACGAGCAGTACTTC | CASSLEIGVNEQYF
TRBJ2-7 | TRBD1 | - | TRBV28 | TGTGCCAGCAGTCTCCTGACAGGGGTGAACGAGCAGTACTTC | CASSLLTGVNEQYF
TRBJ1-4 | TRBD1 | - | TRBV29-1 | TGCAGCGCCACTGGGACAGCAACTAATGAAAAACTGTTTTTT | CSATGTATNEKLFF
TRBJ2-5 | - | - | TRBV10-2 | TGCGCCACCTATGATTCGGGCCTAGGAGAGACCCAGTACTTC | CATYDSGLGETQYF
TRBJ1-2 | TRBD1 | - | TRBV29-1 | TGCAGCGTAGGCTTAGCAGGGGGCTATGGCTACACCTTC | CSVGLAGGYGYTF
TRBJ1-1 | - | - | TRBV30 | TGTGCCTGGAGTGCTAGGCGGGACACTGAAGCTTTCTTT | CAWSARRDTEAFF
TRBJ2-7 | TRBD1 | - | TRBV19 | TGTGCCAGTAGTAAATTAAAGGGACAGACCACTTACGAGCAGTACTTC | CASSKLKGQTTYEQYF
TRBJ2-7 | - | once | TRBV5-4 | TGTGCCAGCAGCATGCCCGGGGTCCCCCATTACGAGCAGTACTTC | CASSMPGVPHYEQYF
TRBJ1-4 | TRBD1 | - | TRBV6-5 | TGTGCCAGCAGTTACGGACAGGGTATTGAAAAACTGTTTTTT | CASSYGQGIEKLFF